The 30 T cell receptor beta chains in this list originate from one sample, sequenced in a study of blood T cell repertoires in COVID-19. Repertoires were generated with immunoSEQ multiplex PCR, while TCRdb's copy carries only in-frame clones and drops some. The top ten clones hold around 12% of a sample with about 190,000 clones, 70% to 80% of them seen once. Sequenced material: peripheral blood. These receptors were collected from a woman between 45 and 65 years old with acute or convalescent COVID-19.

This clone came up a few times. CDR3 nucleotides: TGTGCCAGCAGCTTGACAGTCCACGAGCAGTACTTC. Translation gives CASSLTVHEQYF. The chain has TRBV14 and TRBJ2-7, with a weak D call TRBD1 (5 bases). V lost 5 bases, J lost 5 bases, and 10 bases lay in between. Germline-derived CDR1 and CDR2 are SGHDN and FVKESK. The CDR3 is made up of 12 amino acids.

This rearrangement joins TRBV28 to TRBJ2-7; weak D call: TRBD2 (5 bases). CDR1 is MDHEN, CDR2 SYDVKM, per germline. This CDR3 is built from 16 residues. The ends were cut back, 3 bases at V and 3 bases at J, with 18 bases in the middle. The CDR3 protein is CASSLFSAGLNYEQYF. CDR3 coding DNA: TGTGCCAGCAGTTTGTTCTCGGCGGGTCTTAACTACGAGCAGTACTTC.

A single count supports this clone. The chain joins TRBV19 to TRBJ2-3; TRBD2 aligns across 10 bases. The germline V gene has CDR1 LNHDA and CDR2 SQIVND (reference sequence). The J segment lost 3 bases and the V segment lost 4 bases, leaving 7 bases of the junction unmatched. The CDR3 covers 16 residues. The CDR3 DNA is TGTGCCAGTAGTAAGGGACTAGCGATGGTGACAGATACGCAGTATTTT. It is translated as CASSKGLAMVTDTQYF. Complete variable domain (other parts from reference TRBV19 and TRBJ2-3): DGGITQSPKYLFRKEGQNVTLSCEQNLNHDAMYWYRQDPGQGLRLIYYSQIVNDFQKGDIAEGYSVSREKKESFPLTVTSAQKNPTAFYLCASSKGLAMVTDTQYFGPGTRLTVL.

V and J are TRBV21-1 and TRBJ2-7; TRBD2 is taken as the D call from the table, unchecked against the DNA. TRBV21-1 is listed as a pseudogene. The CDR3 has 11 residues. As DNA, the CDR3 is TGTGCCAGCAGCAAAGATAGCGAGCAGTACTTC. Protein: CASSKDSEQYF.

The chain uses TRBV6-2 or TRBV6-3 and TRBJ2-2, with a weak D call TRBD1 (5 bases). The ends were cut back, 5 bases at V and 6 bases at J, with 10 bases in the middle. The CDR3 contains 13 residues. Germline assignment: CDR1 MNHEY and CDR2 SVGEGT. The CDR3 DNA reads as TGTGCCAGCAGTGCTAAAGGGGCCGGGGAGCTGTTTTTT. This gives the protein CASSAKGAGELFF.

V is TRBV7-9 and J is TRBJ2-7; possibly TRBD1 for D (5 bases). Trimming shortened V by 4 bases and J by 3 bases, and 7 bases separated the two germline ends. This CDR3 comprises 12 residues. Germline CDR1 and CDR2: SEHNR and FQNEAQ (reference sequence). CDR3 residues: CASSSTDYEQYF. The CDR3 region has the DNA TGTGCCAGCAGCTCGACAGACTACGAGCAGTACTTC.

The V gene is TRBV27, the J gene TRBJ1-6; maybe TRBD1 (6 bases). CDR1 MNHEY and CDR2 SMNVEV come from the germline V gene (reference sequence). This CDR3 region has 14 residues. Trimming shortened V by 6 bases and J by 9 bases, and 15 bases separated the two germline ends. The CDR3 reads CASRSPTGSSPLHF. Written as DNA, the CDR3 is TGTGCCAGCAGGTCTCCAACAGGGAGTTCACCCCTCCACTTT.

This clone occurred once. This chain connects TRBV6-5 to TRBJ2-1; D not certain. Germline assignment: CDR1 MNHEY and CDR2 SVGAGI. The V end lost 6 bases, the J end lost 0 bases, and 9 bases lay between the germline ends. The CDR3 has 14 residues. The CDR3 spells CASRSLSSYNEQFF. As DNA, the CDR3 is TGTGCCAGCAGGTCGCTAAGCTCCTACAATGAGCAGTTCTTC.

The CDR3 DNA reads TGCGCCAGCAGTTCGGGACAGCGAGGTGAAAAACTGTTTTTT. It codes for CASSSGQRGEKLFF. The rearrangement joins TRBV5-1 to TRBJ1-4, with 7 bases aligning to TRBD1. After removal of 5 bases from V and 7 bases from J, the junction contained 8 bases not matched to a gene. In germline, CDR1 is SGHRS, CDR2 YFSETQ. The CDR3 spans 14 residues.

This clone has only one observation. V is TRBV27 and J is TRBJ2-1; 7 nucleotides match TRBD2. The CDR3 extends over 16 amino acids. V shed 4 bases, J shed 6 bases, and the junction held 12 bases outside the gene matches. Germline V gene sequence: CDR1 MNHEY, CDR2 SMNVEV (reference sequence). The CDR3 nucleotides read TGTGCCAGCAGTTATTTATCGGGGCGGGGGAGCAATGAGCAGTTCTTC. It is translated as CASSYLSGRGSNEQFF.

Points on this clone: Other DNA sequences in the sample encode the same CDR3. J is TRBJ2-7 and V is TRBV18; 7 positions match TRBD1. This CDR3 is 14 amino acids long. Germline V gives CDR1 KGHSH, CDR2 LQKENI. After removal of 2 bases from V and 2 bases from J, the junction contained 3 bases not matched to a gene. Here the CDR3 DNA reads TGTGCCAGCTCACCAAGACAGGGAGCCTACGAGCAGTACTTC. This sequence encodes CASSPRQGAYEQYF.

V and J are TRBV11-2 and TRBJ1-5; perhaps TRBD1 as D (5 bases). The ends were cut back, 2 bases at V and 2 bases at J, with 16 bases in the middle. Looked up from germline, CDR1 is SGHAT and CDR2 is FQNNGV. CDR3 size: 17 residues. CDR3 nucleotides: TGTGCCAGCAGCTTAAGGGGAAGGAGGGTGGGCAATCAGCCCCAGCATTTT. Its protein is CASSLRGRRVGNQPQHF.

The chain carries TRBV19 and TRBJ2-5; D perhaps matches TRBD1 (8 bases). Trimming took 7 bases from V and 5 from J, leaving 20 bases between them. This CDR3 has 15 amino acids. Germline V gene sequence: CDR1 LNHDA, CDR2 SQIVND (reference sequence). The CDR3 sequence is CASKDGQGGRETQYF. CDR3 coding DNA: TGTGCCAGTAAGGACGGACAGGGAGGGAGGGAGACCCAGTACTTC.

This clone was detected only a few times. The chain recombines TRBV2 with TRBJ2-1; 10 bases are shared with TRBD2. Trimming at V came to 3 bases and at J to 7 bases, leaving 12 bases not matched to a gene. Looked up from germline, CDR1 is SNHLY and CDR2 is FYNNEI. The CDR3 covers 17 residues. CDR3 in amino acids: CASSDLLLAGWPNEQFF. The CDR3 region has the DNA TGTGCCAGCAGTGATCTCTTACTAGCGGGGTGGCCAAATGAGCAGTTCTTC.

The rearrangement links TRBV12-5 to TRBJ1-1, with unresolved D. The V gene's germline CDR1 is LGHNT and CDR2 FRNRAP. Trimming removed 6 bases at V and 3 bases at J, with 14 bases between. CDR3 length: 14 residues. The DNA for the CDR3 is TGTGCTAGTGGGGGAGGTGGGAGGGACACTGAAGCTTTCTTT. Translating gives CASGGGGRDTEAFF.

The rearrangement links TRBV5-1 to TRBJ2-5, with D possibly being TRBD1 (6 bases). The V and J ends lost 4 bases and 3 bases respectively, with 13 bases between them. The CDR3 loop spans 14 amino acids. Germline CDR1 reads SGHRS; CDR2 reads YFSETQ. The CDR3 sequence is CASSAAGVKETQYF. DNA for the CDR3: TGCGCCAGCAGCGCCGCAGGGGTGAAAGAGACCCAGTACTTC.

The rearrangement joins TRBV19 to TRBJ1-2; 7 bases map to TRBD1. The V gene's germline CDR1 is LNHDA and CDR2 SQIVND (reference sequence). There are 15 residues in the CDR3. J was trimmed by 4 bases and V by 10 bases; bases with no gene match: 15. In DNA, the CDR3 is TGTGCCATCAACGCGAAGGTGGACAGGACCTATGGCTACACCTTC. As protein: CAINAKVDRTYGYTF.

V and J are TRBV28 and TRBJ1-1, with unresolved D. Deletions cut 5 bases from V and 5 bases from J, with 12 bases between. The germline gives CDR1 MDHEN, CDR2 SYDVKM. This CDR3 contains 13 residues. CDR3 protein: CASSETRRTEAFF. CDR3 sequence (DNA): TGTGCCAGCAGTGAGACCCGGAGGACTGAAGCTTTCTTT.

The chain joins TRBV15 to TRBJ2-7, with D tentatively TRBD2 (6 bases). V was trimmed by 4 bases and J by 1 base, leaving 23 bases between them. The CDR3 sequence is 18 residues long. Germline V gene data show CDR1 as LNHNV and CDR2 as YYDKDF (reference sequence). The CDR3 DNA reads TGTGCCACCAGCACAATCCACGGAGGCAGGGCGGGATCCTACGAGCAGTACTTC. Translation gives CATSTIHGGRAGSYEQYF.

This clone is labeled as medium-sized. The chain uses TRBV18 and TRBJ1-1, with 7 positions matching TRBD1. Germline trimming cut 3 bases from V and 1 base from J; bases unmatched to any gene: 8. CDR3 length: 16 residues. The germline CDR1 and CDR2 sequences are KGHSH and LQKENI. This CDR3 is CASSPFGGQENTEAFF. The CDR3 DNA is TGTGCCAGCTCACCGTTCGGAGGACAGGAGAACACTGAAGCTTTCTTT.

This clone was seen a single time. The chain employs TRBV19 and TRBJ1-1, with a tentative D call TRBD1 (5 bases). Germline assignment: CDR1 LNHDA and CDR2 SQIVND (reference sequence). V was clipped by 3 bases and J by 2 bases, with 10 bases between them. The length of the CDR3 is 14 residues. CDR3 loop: CASSIQGGNTEAFF. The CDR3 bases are TGTGCCAGTAGTATTCAGGGAGGAAACACTGAAGCTTTCTTT. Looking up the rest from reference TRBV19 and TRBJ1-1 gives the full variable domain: DGGITQSPKYLFRKEGQNVTLSCEQNLNHDAMYWYRQDPGQGLRLIYYSQIVNDFQKGDIAEGYSVSREKKESFPLTVTSAQKNPTAFYLCASSIQGGNTEAFFGQGTRLTVV.

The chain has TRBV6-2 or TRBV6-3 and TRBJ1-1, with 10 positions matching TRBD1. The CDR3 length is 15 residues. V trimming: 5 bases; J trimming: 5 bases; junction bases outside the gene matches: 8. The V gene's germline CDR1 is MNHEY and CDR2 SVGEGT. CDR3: CASSITGTGVTEAFF. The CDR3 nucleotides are TGTGCCAGCAGTATTACCGGGACAGGGGTTACTGAAGCTTTCTTT.

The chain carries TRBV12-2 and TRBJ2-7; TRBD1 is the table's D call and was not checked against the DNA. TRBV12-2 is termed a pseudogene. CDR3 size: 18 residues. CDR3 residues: CASRSVPFPAQGAYEQYF. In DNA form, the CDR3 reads TGTGCAAGTCGCTCGGTCCCATTCCCGGCACAGGGGGCCTACGAGCAGTACTTC.

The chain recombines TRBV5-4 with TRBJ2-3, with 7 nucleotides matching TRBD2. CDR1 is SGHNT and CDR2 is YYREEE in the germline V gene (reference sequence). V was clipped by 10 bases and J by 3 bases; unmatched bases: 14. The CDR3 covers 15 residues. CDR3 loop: CAVSRGSGGTDTQYF. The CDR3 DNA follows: TGTGCCGTTTCGCGGGGGAGTGGGGGTACAGATACGCAGTATTTT.

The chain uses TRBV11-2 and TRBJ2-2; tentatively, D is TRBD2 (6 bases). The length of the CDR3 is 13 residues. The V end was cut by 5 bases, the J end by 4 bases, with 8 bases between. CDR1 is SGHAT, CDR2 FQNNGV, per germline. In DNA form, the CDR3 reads TGTGCCAGCAGCATGGGAGGCACCGGGGAGCTGTTTTTT. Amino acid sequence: CASSMGGTGELFF.

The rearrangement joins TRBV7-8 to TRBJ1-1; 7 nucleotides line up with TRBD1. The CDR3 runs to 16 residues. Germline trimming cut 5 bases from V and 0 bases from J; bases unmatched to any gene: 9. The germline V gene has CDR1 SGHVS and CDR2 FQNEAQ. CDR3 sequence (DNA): TGTGCCAGCAGCGCCCGGGACAGTATCATGAACACTGAAGCTTTCTTT. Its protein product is CASSARDSIMNTEAFF. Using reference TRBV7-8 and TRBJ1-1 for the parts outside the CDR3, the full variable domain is GAGVSQSPRYKVAKRGQDVALRCDPISGHVSLFWYQQALGQGPEFLTYFQNEAQLDKSGLPSDRFFAERPEGSVSTLKIQRTQQEDSAVYLCASSARDSIMNTEAFFGQGTRLTVV.

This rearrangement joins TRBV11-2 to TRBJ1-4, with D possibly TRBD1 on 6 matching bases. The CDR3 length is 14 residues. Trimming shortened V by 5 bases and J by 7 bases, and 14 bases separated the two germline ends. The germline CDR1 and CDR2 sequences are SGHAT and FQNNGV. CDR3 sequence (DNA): TGTGCCAGCAGCCCGAGGCAGGGGACTGAAAAACTGTTTTTT. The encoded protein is CASSPRQGTEKLFF.

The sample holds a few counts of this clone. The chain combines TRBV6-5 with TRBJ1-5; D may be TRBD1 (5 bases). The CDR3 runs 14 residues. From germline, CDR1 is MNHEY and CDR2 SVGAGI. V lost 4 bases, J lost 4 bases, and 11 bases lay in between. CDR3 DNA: TGTGCCAGCAGTTTTGGACACCCTAATCAGCCCCAGCATTTT. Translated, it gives CASSFGHPNQPQHF.

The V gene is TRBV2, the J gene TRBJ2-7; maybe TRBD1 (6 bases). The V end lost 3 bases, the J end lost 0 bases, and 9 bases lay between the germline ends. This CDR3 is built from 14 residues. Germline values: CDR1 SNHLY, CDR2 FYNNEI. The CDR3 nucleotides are TGTGCCAGCAGTGAGGGGGCCTTCTCCTACGAGCAGTACTTC. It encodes CASSEGAFSYEQYF.

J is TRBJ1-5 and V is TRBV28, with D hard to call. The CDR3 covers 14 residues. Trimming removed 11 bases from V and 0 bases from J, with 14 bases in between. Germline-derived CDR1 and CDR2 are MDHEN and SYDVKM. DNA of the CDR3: TGTGCCGTCCAGAGGAGGGTTAGCAATCAGCCCCAGCATTTT. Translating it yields CAVQRRVSNQPQHF.